A single sample is the source of the 3 T cell receptor beta chains below, sequenced in a study of cytomegalovirus exposure and HLA in healthy donors. 13 Jbeta primers and 60 Vbeta primers were used for the PCR. The table came from immunoSEQ multiplex PCR; TCRdb's copy has only in-frame clones and leaves some out. The sample carries approximately 170,000 clones, around 85% recorded once. Sample: PBMCs. The receptor source for this set is a boy aged 2 to 10 in good health and CMV-seronegative.

This chain links TRBV5-1 with TRBJ1-2; TRBD1 matches at 7 bases. There are 15 residues in the CDR3. The ends lost 2 bases at V and 2 bases at J; junction bases unmatched: 6. The germline CDR1 and CDR2 sequences are SGHRS and YFSETQ. The DNA for the CDR3 is TGCGCCAGCAGCTTCTCCTCGACAGGGAACTATGGCTACACCTTC. This gives the protein CASSFSSTGNYGYTF.

The chain combines TRBV5-1 with TRBJ1-1, with D hard to call. This CDR3 spans 14 amino acids. Deletions cut 4 bases from V and 3 bases from J, with 13 bases between. Germline V gene data show CDR1 as SGHRS and CDR2 as YFSETQ. Here the CDR3 DNA reads TGCGCCAGCAGCCTCCGCGAGAGGGACACTGAAGCTTTCTTT. Translating it yields CASSLRERDTEAFF.

The V gene is TRBV28, the J gene TRBJ2-7; 8 bases line up with TRBD1. Germline V lookup: CDR1 MDHEN, CDR2 SYDVKM. The V and J ends lost 5 bases and 3 bases, in that order; junction bases with no gene match: 12. The CDR3 has 16 residues. The CDR3 nucleotides read TGTGCCAGCAGTGCTGTGAGAACAGGGGGAGGCTACGAGCAGTACTTC. As protein: CASSAVRTGGGYEQYF.